The 21 T cell receptor beta chains presented below share a single source sample, sequenced in a study of cytomegalovirus exposure and HLA in healthy donors. Both 60 Vbeta primers and 13 Jbeta primers went into the PCR. Assay: immunoSEQ multiplex PCR; the TCRdb copy retains only in-frame clones and omits some. The table lists around 120,000 clones, approximately 80% of them singletons. The sample taken for sequencing was PBMCs. The receptors here all came from a male donor in good health and CMV-seropositive.

As to this clone: A read error may account for a junction end that differs from germline. The chain combines TRBV7-9 with TRBJ2-5; D is perhaps TRBD1 (6 bases). This CDR3 comprises 17 residues. Looked up from germline, CDR1 is SEHNR and CDR2 is FQNEAQ (reference sequence). Written as DNA, the CDR3 is TGTTCCAGCAGCTTAGAGTACAGGGCTGCCCCCCAAGAGACCCAGTACTTC. Its protein product is CSSSLEYRAAPQETQYF.

The chain combines TRBV7-3 with TRBJ2-6; TRBD1 is a possible D gene (6 bases). Germline V gene lookup returns CDR1 SGHTA and CDR2 FQGTGA. V was trimmed by 4 bases and J by 2 bases, leaving 9 bases between them. The CDR3 consists of 15 residues. The CDR3 DNA reads TGTGCCAGCAGCTCACACAGGGCTGGGGCCAACGTCCTGACTTTC. Translation gives CASSSHRAGANVLTF.

J is TRBJ1-1 and V is TRBV7-3; 7 positions agree with TRBD1. J lost 5 bases, V lost 0 bases, and 9 bases had no gene match. CDR1 SGHTA and CDR2 FQGTGA come from the germline V gene. CDR3 length: 16 amino acids. CDR3 coding DNA: TGTGCCAGCAGCTTAACCCAAGAACAGGGGCGGACTGAAGCTTTCTTT. As protein: CASSLTQEQGRTEAFF.

The chain employs TRBV9 and TRBJ1-2; the match to TRBD1 covers 10 bases. The trim removed 3 bases at V and 0 bases at J, leaving 5 bases unmatched. Germline values: CDR1 SGDLS, CDR2 YYNGEE. The CDR3 is 16 amino acids. The CDR3: CASSGQGASANYGYTF. DNA of the CDR3: TGTGCCAGCAGCGGACAGGGGGCATCAGCTAACTATGGCTACACCTTC.

The chain joins TRBV27 to TRBJ2-7, with TRBD2 matching 8 bases. Trimming cost V 7 bases and J 3 bases; bases outside gene matches: 2. CDR1 and CDR2 from the germline V gene are MNHEY and SMNVEV (reference sequence). This CDR3 spans 12 amino acids. The CDR3 reads CASTSGSYEQYF. In DNA, the CDR3 is TGTGCCAGCACAAGCGGGAGCTACGAGCAGTACTTC.

The chain couples TRBV4-1 to TRBJ2-7; a weak D match, TRBD2 (6 bases). The CDR3 extends over 17 amino acids. Germline values: CDR1 MGHRA, CDR2 YSYEKL. V lost 4 bases and J 4 bases, leaving 23 bases between the germline ends. CDR3 in amino acids: CASSPDSTPLRDYEQYF. CDR3 DNA sequence: TGCGCCAGCAGCCCTGACTCAACTCCTTTGCGGGATTACGAGCAGTACTTC.

The V and J genes are TRBV6-1 and TRBJ1-1, with 7 bases lining up with TRBD1. V was pared by 7 bases and J by 4 bases, with 9 bases of the junction left unmatched. This CDR3 contains 14 residues. Germline CDR1 is MNHNS and CDR2 is SASEGT. The CDR3 loop reads CASKTNRGGTEAFF. The CDR3 DNA reads as TGTGCCAGCAAAACAAACAGGGGAGGCACTGAAGCTTTCTTT.

This clone was seen a handful of times. This chain uses TRBV7-3 with TRBJ2-2, with 8 bases fitting TRBD1. The junction had 10 bases not matched to a gene; V was cut back by 4 bases and J by 6 bases. Germline V gives CDR1 SGHTA, CDR2 FQGTGA. The CDR3 has 16 amino acids. CDR3 DNA: TGTGCCAGCAGCTCAGGACAGGGAAAAGGGCCCGGGGAGCTGTTTTTT. This translates into CASSSGQGKGPGELFF.

J is TRBJ1-3 and V is TRBV9; D ambiguous. The CDR3 is 14 residues long. Trimming stripped 3 bases from V and 0 bases from J, with 7 bases between. The germline V gene has CDR1 SGDLS and CDR2 YYNGEE. The CDR3 is CASSGGNSGNTIYF. The CDR3 nucleotides read TGTGCCAGCAGCGGCGGGAACTCTGGAAACACCATATATTTT.

The CDR3 DNA is TGTGCCAGCAGTTTGGTGGAGAGAAATAACTATGGCTACACCTTC. This translates into CASSLVERNNYGYTF. V is TRBV28 and J is TRBJ1-2, with D unclear. This CDR3 has 15 amino acids. The germline CDR1 and CDR2 sequences are MDHEN and SYDVKM. V was pared by 3 bases and J by 1 base, with 12 bases between.

The V and J genes are TRBV9 and TRBJ1-2; 7 bases align to TRBD1. CDR1 is SGDLS and CDR2 is YYNGEE in the germline V gene. J lost 4 bases, V lost 0 bases, and 6 bases had no gene match. The CDR3 consists of 15 residues. CDR3 in DNA: TGTGCCAGCAGCGTAGAGGCAGGGGGTGTCTATGGCTACACCTTC. It codes for CASSVEAGGVYGYTF.

This chain connects TRBV9 to TRBJ2-7, with 8 positions matching TRBD2. This CDR3 has 16 residues. V shed 4 bases, J shed 4 bases, and the junction held 13 bases outside the gene matches. Germline lookup yields CDR1 SGDLS and CDR2 YYNGEE. The CDR3 DNA sequence: TGTGCCAGCAGCCCCCGGGCGGGGCGGGAGGCTTACGAGCAGTACTTC. As protein: CASSPRAGREAYEQYF.

This chain uses TRBV12-2 with TRBJ1-5. TRBV12-2 is described as a pseudogene. The CDR3 extends over 11 amino acids. The CDR3: CGSLGGQPQHF. The CDR3, as DNA: TGTGGAAGTCTGGGGGGGCAGCCCCAGCATTTT.

This CDR3 is CASSRVGEDEQFF. The CDR3 DNA reads TGCGCCAGCAGCCGAGTAGGGGAGGATGAGCAGTTCTTC. The genes are TRBV4-3 and TRBJ2-1; the D gene is possibly TRBD2 (6 bases). The germline V gene encodes CDR1 LGHNA and CDR2 YSLEER. The CDR3 length is 13 residues. The V gene lost 4 bases and the J gene lost 8 bases, with 12 bases spanning the gap.

This clone was observed a handful of times. The chain couples TRBV7-9 to TRBJ2-1, with D maybe TRBD1 (6 bases). This CDR3 has 16 amino acids. V was cut by 2 bases and J by 5 bases, with 16 bases left in between. Germline V gene lookup returns CDR1 SEHNR and CDR2 FQNEAQ (reference sequence). The CDR3 DNA sequence: TGTGCCAGCAGCTTACCCTTACAGGGACGTCACAATGAGCAGTTCTTC. Its protein is CASSLPLQGRHNEQFF.

This chain links TRBV27 with TRBJ1-1; a weak D match, TRBD1 (5 bases). V gave up 10 bases and J gave up 5 bases, with 20 bases separating them. The germline V gene has CDR1 MNHEY and CDR2 SMNVEV (reference sequence). The CDR3 is made up of 14 amino acids. This CDR3 reads CATYLLGARTEAFF. The CDR3 DNA sequence: TGTGCCACATACTTACTTGGGGCGAGGACTGAAGCTTTCTTT.

This clone came up a few times. This chain connects TRBV13 to TRBJ1-2, with 7 bases that match TRBD1. This CDR3 is built from 14 residues. V lost 5 bases and J lost 5; bases outside the gene matches: 8. Germline loops: CDR1 PRHDT, CDR2 FYEKMQ (reference sequence). CDR3 region: CASSQGTDIYGYTF. The DNA of the CDR3 is TGTGCCAGCAGCCAAGGGACAGACATTTATGGCTACACCTTC.

The chain is built from TRBV28 and TRBJ1-5, with 7 bases fitting TRBD1. The CDR3 runs to 17 residues. The germline V gene has CDR1 MDHEN and CDR2 SYDVKM. Trimming removed 2 bases from V and 9 bases from J; junction bases left unmatched: 16. CDR3 in amino acids: CASSLGSQGDHWRPQHF. CDR3 coding DNA: TGTGCCAGCAGTTTAGGATCGCAGGGGGATCACTGGCGGCCCCAGCATTTT.

The chain uses TRBV9 and TRBJ2-2, with TRBD1 matching 9 bases. This CDR3 is 16 amino acids long. V dropped 2 bases and J dropped 1; count of bases not matched to a gene: 3. Germline V gives CDR1 SGDLS, CDR2 YYNGEE. The CDR3 loop reads CASSVTGGLNTGELFF. The CDR3, as DNA: TGTGCCAGCAGCGTCACAGGGGGCTTGAACACCGGGGAGCTGTTTTTT.

The V call is TRBV11-2, the J call TRBJ2-5, with unresolved D. CDR1 is SGHAT and CDR2 is FQNNGV in the germline V gene. V lost 2 bases to trimming and J lost 3 bases, with 4 bases between them. This CDR3 spans 12 amino acids. This CDR3 reads CASSLSEETQYF. As DNA, the CDR3 is TGTGCCAGCAGCTTAAGCGAAGAGACCCAGTACTTC.

The J gene is TRBJ2-5, the V gene TRBV7-2, with 9 nucleotides matching TRBD1. Judging by the DNA end, TRBJ2-7 fits better; the J call may be wrong. Germline V CDR1 and CDR2: SGHTA, FQGNSA. The CDR3 extends over 15 amino acids. The CDR3 sequence is CASSRPGQGYLEQYF. The CDR3 DNA sequence: TGTGCCAGCAGCCGACCGGGACAGGGATATCTCGAGCAGTACTTC.